This T cell receptor (beta chain) was found in a study of glioma-infiltrating T cells after dendritic cell vaccination. Time point described: after dendritic cell vaccination, including at tumor progression/relapse. None of the glioblastoma patients had an isocitrate dehydrogenase mutation. Sequenced by immunoSEQ multiplex PCR; TCRdb stores in-frame clones only, minus some. The table has over 75,000 clones, roughly four fifths seen once. CDR3 size: 13 residues. The germline V and J ends were trimmed by 0 bases and 2 bases, with 7 bases remaining between them. CDR1 and CDR2 from the germline V gene are GTSNPN and SVGIG (reference sequence).

Sample: blood, taken after dendritic cell vaccination. The origin of this receptor is a human donor with glioblastoma. This chain joins TRBV30 and TRBJ1-1, with D possibly TRBD1 on 6 matching bases. The CDR3 DNA reads as TGTGCCTGGAGTGTACAGGGAAACACTGAAGCTTTCTTT. It codes for CAWSVQGNTEAFF.